The 14 T cell receptor beta chains presented below share a single source sample, sequenced in a study of T cells in Graves' hyperthyroidism and ophthalmopathy. Authors of the study amplified TCR beta CDR3 regions from RNA transcripts. The HTBI primer set was used in a first-round RT-PCR of the TCR CDR3. TCRdb re-derived calls from the multiplex PCR reads in MiXCR, one entry per CDR3 protein. The data hold around 300,000 distinct CDR3 sequences, with roughly an eighth observed a single time. Sequenced: blood. The receptors here all came from a woman aged 40 to 55 with Graves' hyperthyroidism.

This clonotype appeared many times. The CDR3 here is CASSPSGVWDISNEQFF. The CDR3 DNA reads TGTGCCAGCAGCCCGTCCGGGGTATGGGATATAAGCAATGAGCAGTTCTTC. The V call is TRBV6-1, the J call TRBJ2-1, with D tentatively TRBD2 (5 bases). Trimming shortened V by 6 bases and J by 6 bases, and 24 bases separated the two germline ends. This CDR3 region has 17 residues. Germline loops: CDR1 MNHNS, CDR2 SASEGT.

There are many counts of this clonotype. CDR3 region: CASSQGQVIGNTIYF. CDR3 nucleotides: TGTGCCAGCAGCCAGGGACAGGTGATTGGAAACACCATATATTTT. The V call is TRBV2, the J call TRBJ1-3; 8 bases align to TRBD1. The V and J ends lost 6 bases and 3 bases, in that order; junction bases with no gene match: 7. The germline V gene has CDR1 SNHLY and CDR2 FYNNEI. This CDR3 spans 15 amino acids.

This clonotype has at least ten counts. The chain recombines TRBV12-3 or TRBV12-4 with TRBJ2-1; 12 bases map to TRBD2. The V gene end was trimmed by 5 bases and the J gene end by 6 bases; junction bases not matched to a gene: 8. The CDR3 has 16 residues. The CDR3 DNA follows: TGTGCCAGCAGTCCCTGGACTAGCGGGAAGAGCAATGAGCAGTTCTTC. Its translation: CASSPWTSGKSNEQFF.

This clonotype was found many times. V usage is TRBV7-9 and J usage is TRBJ1-1; D may be TRBD1 (6 bases). The CDR3 spans 16 residues. V dropped 1 base and J dropped 1 base, with 13 bases sitting between them. Germline V gene lookup returns CDR1 SEHNR and CDR2 FQNEAQ (reference sequence). The CDR3: CASSLGSGQPNTEAFF. CDR3 DNA sequence: TGTGCCAGCAGCTTAGGGTCTGGACAGCCGAACACTGAAGCTTTCTTT.

J is TRBJ1-1 and V is TRBV19; no clear D gene. The CDR3 covers 13 residues. V was pared by 5 bases and J by 4 bases, with 11 bases between. Germline-derived CDR1 and CDR2 are LNHDA and SQIVND (reference sequence). CDR3 coding DNA: TGTGCCAGTAGTTTTCCGTTGGGCACTGAAGCTTTCTTT. Translation gives CASSFPLGTEAFF.

DNA for the CDR3: TGTGCCAGCAGTCGACAGGGGTTGGGGGATGAGCAGTTCTTC. It codes for CASSRQGLGDEQFF. The V and J genes are TRBV7-2 and TRBJ2-1; 8 bases match TRBD1. Germline values: CDR1 SGHTA, CDR2 FQGNSA. The CDR3 sequence is 14 residues long. The ends lost 6 bases at V and 8 bases at J; junction bases unmatched: 9.

This chain links TRBV7-8 with TRBJ2-1; D gene uncertain. Trimming shortened V by 0 bases and J by 7 bases, and 7 bases separated the two germline ends. The CDR3 loop spans 13 amino acids. Germline lookup yields CDR1 SGHVS and CDR2 FQNEAQ. CDR3: CASSLAMSNEQFF. In nucleotides, the CDR3 is TGTGCCAGCAGCTTAGCGATGAGTAATGAGCAGTTCTTC.

This clonotype was counted ten times or more. The chain recombines TRBV2 with TRBJ2-5; perhaps TRBD1 as D (5 bases). CDR1 is SNHLY and CDR2 is FYNNEI in the germline V gene. Trimming cost V 6 bases and J 3 bases, with 17 bases left between them. The CDR3 spans 15 residues. As DNA, the CDR3 is TGTGCCAGCAGCGGCCTCCAGGGTTCCAAAGAGACCCAGTACTTC. Protein sequence: CASSGLQGSKETQYF.

This clonotype was recorded many times. A read error may account for a junction end that differs from germline. J is TRBJ2-1 and V is TRBV20-1; 8 bases agree with TRBD2. CDR3 length: 10 residues. The germline CDR1 and CDR2 sequences are DFQATT and SNEGSKA (reference sequence). CDR3 amino acids: CSPSGPEQFF. CDR3 DNA sequence: TGCAGTCCTAGCGGGCCTGAGCAGTTCTTC.

This clonotype appeared many times. The V gene is TRBV9, the J gene TRBJ2-3; 9 nucleotides match TRBD2. Germline V gene lookup returns CDR1 SGDLS and CDR2 YYNGEE. V shed 0 bases, J shed 5 bases, and the junction held 4 bases outside the gene matches. This CDR3 region has 15 residues. DNA of the CDR3: TGTGCCAGCAGCGTAGGACTAGCGGAGGGAGATACGCAGTATTTT. The encoded protein is CASSVGLAEGDTQYF.

This clonotype was detected many times. CDR3: CASTILGNTGELFF. CDR3 sequence (DNA): TGTGCCAGTACCATCCTAGGAAACACCGGGGAGCTGTTTTTT. The genes are TRBV19 and TRBJ2-2; no definite D call. CDR1 is LNHDA and CDR2 is SQIVND in the germline V gene (reference sequence). The CDR3 is 14 amino acids. Trimming took off 7 bases at V and 2 bases at J, with 11 bases between the two ends.

In this sample, this clonotype turned up many times. The rearrangement uses TRBV20-1 and TRBJ2-3; D gene unclear. CDR3 length equals 11 residues. Per the germline V gene, CDR1 is DFQATT and CDR2 is SNEGSKA (reference sequence). Trimming removed 6 bases at V and 6 bases at J, with 10 bases between. CDR3 in amino acids: CSASVPDTQYF. CDR3 nucleotides: TGCAGTGCCTCTGTCCCGGATACGCAGTATTTT.

This clonotype was seen repeatedly, ten times or more. V usage is TRBV2 and J usage is TRBJ2-7, with 9 nucleotides matching TRBD1. The germline V gene has CDR1 SNHLY and CDR2 FYNNEI. The CDR3 consists of 14 residues. V was pared by 6 bases and J by 3 bases, with 6 bases of the junction left unmatched. CDR3 loop: CASRRDRDHYEQYF. CDR3 in DNA: TGTGCCAGCAGACGGGACAGGGATCACTACGAGCAGTACTTC.

The chain couples TRBV19 to TRBJ1-2; unclear D gene. From germline, CDR1 is LNHDA and CDR2 SQIVND (reference sequence). There are 13 residues in the CDR3. The V end lost 9 bases, the J end lost 3 bases, and 14 bases lay between the germline ends. CDR3 nucleotide sequence: TGTGCCAGCTCCGCCAGGACTCACTATGGCTACACCTTC. Translating gives CASSARTHYGYTF.